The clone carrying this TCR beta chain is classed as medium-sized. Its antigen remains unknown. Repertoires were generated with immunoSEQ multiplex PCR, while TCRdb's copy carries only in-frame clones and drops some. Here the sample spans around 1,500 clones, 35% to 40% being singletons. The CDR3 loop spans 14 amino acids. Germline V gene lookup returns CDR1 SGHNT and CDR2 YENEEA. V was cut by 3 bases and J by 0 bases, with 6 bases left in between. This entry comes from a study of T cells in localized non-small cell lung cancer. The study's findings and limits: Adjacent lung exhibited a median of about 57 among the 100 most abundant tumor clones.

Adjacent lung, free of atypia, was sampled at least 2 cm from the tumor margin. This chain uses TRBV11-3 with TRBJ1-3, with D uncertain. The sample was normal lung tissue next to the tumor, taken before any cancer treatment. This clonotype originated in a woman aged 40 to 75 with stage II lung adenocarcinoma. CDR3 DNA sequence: TGTGCCAGCAGCTTGTCGGTCTCTGGAAACACCATATATTTT. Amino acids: CASSLSVSGNTIYF.